The following is a T cell receptor beta chain sequence with its context. Its antigen is currently not known. Within one base of it there is no much larger clone, and no base qualities were kept. This specimen comes from a study of blood T cell repertoires in COVID-19 (dated by TCRdb to about 2020). Background on the whole study: The collaborator samples originated in the United States, Italy and Spain and spanned the acute and convalescent phases of COVID-19. The material from the prospective study consisted of cDNA or gDNA derived from T cells, B-cell-depleted T cells, or PBMCs. The dataset comprised deeply sampled blood TCRbeta repertoires from subjects exposed to, actively infected with, or recovered from COVID-19. The repertoires were released in a freely available public database intended as a resource for research on the immune response to SARS-CoV-2. The samples were drawn from the first 160 participants of the ongoing ImmuneRACE study and from about 1,200 subjects provided by 6 global collaborators. Nearly every sample came with metadata listing a de-identified subject ID, COVID-19 status, age in years and sex. Where available, HLA class I and class II types were obtained from metadata supplied by the sample provider rather than from assay-based typing. Broader findings and caveats from the paper: The amount of clinical and demographic metadata varied by source and participant and was provided uncurated.

The immunoSEQ Assay, a bias-controlled multiplex PCR, was used to amplify TCRbeta CDR3 regions from genomic DNA. The study's own analysis went as follows. Within the assay, amplification of reference gene primers was used to estimate how many nucleated cells each sample contained. To quantify the absolute abundance of each unique TCRbeta CDR3 rearrangement, sequence reads were collapsed and filtered. Productive Simpson clonality was computed per sample as the square root of Simpson's diversity index over productive rearrangements. Drawn from immuneACCESS, this table holds only the in-frame rearrangements with V and J called that TCRdb kept. Clones are partly lost; checked studies trace under half to an unresolved V gene and leave the rest unexplained. The V and J calls and clone size are taken from that table; D and trimming were inferred from the DNA. The sample includes roughly 70,000 clones, with about four fifths observed a single time. The leading ten clones occupy about 16% of the sample.

The trim is 0 bases for V and 5 bases for J, with a gap of 19 bases between the germline ends. The germline V gene (reference sequence) supplies CDR1 PRHDT and CDR2 FYEKMQ. Its CDR3 holds 17 amino acids, cysteine through phenylalanine. Only the CDR3 region is kept as DNA, spanning 51 bases read in frame from base 1. The collaborating institutions used their own protocols to collect whole blood in K2EDTA tubes. Collaborator samples were shipped for TCRbeta analysis as frozen whole blood, isolated PBMCs, or DNA extracted from either sample type. Sequencing input: peripheral blood. The chain is made from TRBV13 and TRBJ1-2; TRBD1 might be the D gene, on 6 matching bases. This TCR derives from a human donor in a cohort sampled during active COVID-19. Here is the DNA: TGTGCCAGCAGCTTAGGGGGTACAGGGAGCATTGGTTATGGCTACACCTTC. The translation is CASSLGGTGSIGYGYTF.